The 3 T cell receptor beta chains reported below all come from one sample, sequenced in a study of shared T cell receptors in the human thymus. Sequencing was performed with immunoSEQ multiplex PCR; in TCRdb, only in-frame clones are kept and a portion is missing. The table has approximately 580,000 clones, roughly 74% seen once. These data were also filed under a second study, of human thymus T cells.

The specimen was thymocytes. These receptors were taken from a boy less than two years old with a congenital heart defect.

The V gene is TRBV19, the J gene TRBJ2-2; 12 bases are shared with TRBD2. Germline values: CDR1 LNHDA, CDR2 SQIVND (reference sequence). The CDR3 totals 16 residues. After removal of 6 bases from V and 7 bases from J, the junction contained 9 bases not matched to a gene. The CDR3 nucleotides read TGTGCCAGTAGCGACCGACTAGCGGGAGAGGGCGGGGAGCTGTTTTTT. This encodes CASSDRLAGEGGELFF.

With respect to this clone: This specimen includes other DNA sequences encoding the same CDR3. The genes are TRBV19 and TRBJ2-7, with 8 bases lining up with TRBD2. V shed 3 bases, J shed 4 bases, and the junction held 2 bases outside the gene matches. The length of the CDR3 is 13 residues. CDR1 and CDR2 (germline): LNHDA, SQIVND (reference sequence). CDR3 protein: CASSITSGYEQYF. The CDR3 coding sequence is TGTGCCAGTAGTATCACTAGCGGTTACGAGCAGTACTTC.

This chain links TRBV4-1 with TRBJ2-7; 8 bases match TRBD1. The CDR3 consists of 14 residues. The junction had 6 bases not matched to a gene; V was cut back by 3 bases and J by 5 bases. Per the germline V gene, CDR1 is MGHRA and CDR2 is YSYEKL. CDR3 nucleotides: TGCGCCAGCAGCCACAGGGGGCTAGGGGACGAGCAGTACTTC. Translating gives CASSHRGLGDEQYF.